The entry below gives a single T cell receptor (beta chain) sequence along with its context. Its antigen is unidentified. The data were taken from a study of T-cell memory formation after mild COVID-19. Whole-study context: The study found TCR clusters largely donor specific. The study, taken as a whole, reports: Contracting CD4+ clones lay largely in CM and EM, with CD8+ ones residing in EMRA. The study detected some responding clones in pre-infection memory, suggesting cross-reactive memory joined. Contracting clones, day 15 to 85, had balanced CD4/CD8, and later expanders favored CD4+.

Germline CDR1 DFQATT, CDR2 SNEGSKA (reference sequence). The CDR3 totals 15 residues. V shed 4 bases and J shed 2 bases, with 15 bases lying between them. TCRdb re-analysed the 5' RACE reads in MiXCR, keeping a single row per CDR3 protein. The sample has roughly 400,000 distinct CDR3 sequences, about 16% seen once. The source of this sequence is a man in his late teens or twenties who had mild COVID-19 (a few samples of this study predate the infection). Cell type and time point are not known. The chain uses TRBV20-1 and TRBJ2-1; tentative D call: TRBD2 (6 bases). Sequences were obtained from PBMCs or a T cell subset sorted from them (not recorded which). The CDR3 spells CSATPGGAPYNEQFF. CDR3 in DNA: TGCAGTGCTACGCCAGGAGGGGCCCCCTACAATGAGCAGTTCTTC.